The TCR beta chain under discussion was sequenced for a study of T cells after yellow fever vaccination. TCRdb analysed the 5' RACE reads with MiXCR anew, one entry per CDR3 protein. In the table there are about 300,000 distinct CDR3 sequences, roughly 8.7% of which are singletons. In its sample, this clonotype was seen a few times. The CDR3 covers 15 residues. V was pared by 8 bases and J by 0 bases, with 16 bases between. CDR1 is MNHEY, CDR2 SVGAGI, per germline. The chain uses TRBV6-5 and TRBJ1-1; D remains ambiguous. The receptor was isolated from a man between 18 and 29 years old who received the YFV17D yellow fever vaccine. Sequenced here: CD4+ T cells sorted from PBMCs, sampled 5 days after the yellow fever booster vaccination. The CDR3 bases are TGTGCCAGCGGACCGTACAAAACCGTGAACACTGAAGCTTTCTTT. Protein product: CASGPYKTVNTEAFF.